This entry describes one T cell receptor beta chain. This specimen comes from a study of shared clonotypes between healthy human individuals. Repertoires were generated with immunoSEQ multiplex PCR, while TCRdb's copy carries only in-frame clones and drops some. The sample holds 2 million to 2.5 million clones, about 95% seen once. It was CD45RO-negative cells, positively selected for CCR7, that made up naive CD8 cells, with terminally differentiated effector memory CD45RA+ cells excluded. Material: naive CD8+ T cells sorted from blood. The sequence was collected from a man aged 18-30 years in good health.

Written as DNA, the CDR3 is TGTGCCAGCAGGGGTAAGGCCGGACGCTCTGGGGCCAACGTCCTGACTTTC. Amino acids: CASRGKAGRSGANVLTF. The chain is built from TRBV7-9 and TRBJ2-6; D not certain. Germline loops: CDR1 SEHNR, CDR2 FQNEAQ (reference sequence). The V end lost 6 bases, the J end lost 0 bases, and 15 bases lay between the germline ends. The CDR3 consists of 17 residues.